The rows below give T cell receptor beta chains drawn from one sample of a study of shared clonotypes between healthy human individuals. Sequenced by immunoSEQ multiplex PCR; TCRdb stores in-frame clones only, minus some. The repertoire consists of around 1,100,000 clones, with around 77% occurring once and the leading ten covering over 0.8%. The sample consisted of memory CD4+ T cells from PBMCs. Source of these receptors: a man younger than 35 in good health. Some clones in this sample may be carry-over from other donors' samples. CDR3s leave out the opening cysteine and the closing phenylalanine or tryptophan. The order of the fields is J gene, V gene, D gene, CDR3 protein. The D gene is left open where the match is weak.

-,TRBV6-1,TRBD1,ASSTRQGASYEQY
TRBJ2-1,TRBV7-3,-,ASSPKEVTRCEQF
TRBJ2-7,TRBV7-8,TRBD1,ASSLRQGSTYEQY
TRBJ2-2,TRBV28,-,ASSLTGVGELF
TRBJ2-1,TRBV29-1,-,SVDGGPTYNEQF
TRBJ2-5,TRBV7-7,-,ASSLERGETQY
TRBJ1-3,TRBV10-3,-,AISEGSGRSGNTIY
TRBJ2-2,TRBV10-3,-,AISPPTGNTGELF
TRBJ1-2,TRBV29-1,-,SGGDGGYGYT
TRBJ1-4,TRBV27,-,ASSPSRANEKLF
TRBJ1-2,TRBV18,-,ASSLTGIDYGYT
TRBJ2-5,TRBV29-1,-,SVAGDGSGQTQY
TRBJ2-1,TRBV7-3,TRBD2,ASRGREGNNEQF
TRBJ2-3,TRBV27,TRBD2,ASSSQGGVGTQY
TRBJ1-5,TRBV11-2,-,ASSPGHENQPQH
TRBJ2-3,TRBV7-9,TRBD2,ASSRLASTSTDTQY
TRBJ2-5,TRBV29-1,-,SVERGLQETQY
TRBJ2-7,TRBV18,-,ASSPGLEAYEQY
TRBJ2-4,TRBV11-3,TRBD1,ASSSAPGQDPLAKNIQY
TRBJ2-2,TRBV19,TRBD2,ASSIRGWTSGAGELF
TRBJ1-3,TRBV9,-,ASSPDVTGNTIY
TRBJ2-1,TRBV7-2,TRBD2,ASSLSSRASGRNEQF
TRBJ2-2,TRBV7-9,-,ASSLHRSNTGELF
TRBJ1-5,TRBV28,-,ASSLPDGREGSNQPQH
TRBJ1-2,TRBV9,-,ASSVEQNWGYT
TRBJ1-1,TRBV29-1,-,SGGAGHFNTEAF
TRBJ2-1,TRBV18,-,ASHEPGLSYNEQF
TRBJ2-7,TRBV28,-,ASSLPLNLGGLSYEQY
TRBJ1-2,TRBV29-1,TRBD1,SSWTGGGSYGYT
TRBJ2-5,TRBV28,-,ASSGSTRSQETQY
TRBJ1-2,TRBV6-5,-,ASSPTRGAGYGYT
TRBJ1-2,TRBV18,TRBD1,ASSPPGPGGLYYGYT
TRBJ2-3,TRBV18,TRBD2,ASSPTLTSGTDTQY
TRBJ1-6,TRBV5-8,-,ASTTPNYNSPLH
TRBJ1-5,TRBV15,-,ATSRESYLSGNQPQH
TRBJ1-4,TRBV18,-,ASSLGQGEKLF
TRBJ2-7,TRBV28,TRBD2,ASQGFSGRELYEQY
TRBJ2-1,TRBV6-1,-,ASTPLRSYNEQF